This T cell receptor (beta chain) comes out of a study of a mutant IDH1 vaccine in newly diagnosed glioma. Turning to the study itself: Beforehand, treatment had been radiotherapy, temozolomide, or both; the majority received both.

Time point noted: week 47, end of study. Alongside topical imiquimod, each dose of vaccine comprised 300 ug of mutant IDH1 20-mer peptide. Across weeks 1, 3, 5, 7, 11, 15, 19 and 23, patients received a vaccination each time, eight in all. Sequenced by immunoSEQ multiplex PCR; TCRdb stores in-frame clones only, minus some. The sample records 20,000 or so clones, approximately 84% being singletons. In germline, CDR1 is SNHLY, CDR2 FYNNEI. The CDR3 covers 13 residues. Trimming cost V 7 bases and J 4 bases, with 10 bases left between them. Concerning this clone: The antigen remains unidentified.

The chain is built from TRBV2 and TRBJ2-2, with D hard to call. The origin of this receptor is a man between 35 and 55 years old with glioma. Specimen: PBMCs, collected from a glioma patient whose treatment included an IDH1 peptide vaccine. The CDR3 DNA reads TGTGCCAGCAAGTTGGAGCTCACCGGGGAGCTGTTTTTT. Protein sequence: CASKLELTGELFF.